These 5 T cell receptor beta chains came from one sample sequenced in a study of T cells expressing NK-cell markers. No DNA is given; TCRdb re-called the 5' RACE reads and lists each CDR3 protein once. Across about 390,000 distinct CDR3 sequences, the top ten clones capture about 11% of the sample. Sequencing used blood T cells: a sorted CD56 or NKG2C T cell subset, CD4+ or CD8+ T cells, or bulk PBMC T cells (not recorded which). The receptors were gathered from a woman between 45 and 65 years old in good health.

The CDR3 sequence is CASSQDGRETQYF. This sequence joins TRBV4-1 and TRBJ2-5. Germline V gives CDR1 MGHRA, CDR2 YSYEKL. CDR3 size: 13 residues.

The chain uses TRBV3-1 and TRBJ2-1. CDR3 length equals 12 residues. Germline lookup yields CDR1 LGHDT and CDR2 YNNKEL (reference sequence). CDR3 protein: CASSQGVLGQFF.

V is TRBV5-1 and J is TRBJ2-1; with no DNA, the TCRdb D assignment of TRBD2 cannot be verified. The CDR3 length is 16 residues. CDR1 is SGHRS and CDR2 is YFSETQ in the germline V gene. The CDR3 here is CASSLLTTNTENEQFF. Variable domain in full (rest from reference TRBV5-1 and TRBJ2-1): KAGVTQTPRYLIKTRGQQVTLSCSPISGHRSVSWYQQTPGQGLQFLFEYFSETQRNKGNFPGRFSGRQFSNSRSEMNVSTLELGDSALYLCASSLLTTNTENEQFFGPGTRLTVL.

The CDR3 loop reads CASSWPLDDEQYF. The gene calls are TRBV13 and TRBJ2-7; TCRdb returns TRBD1, unconfirmable since there is no DNA. Germline CDR1 is PRHDT and CDR2 is FYEKMQ (reference sequence). The CDR3 totals 13 residues. The full variable domain, in which reference TRBV13 and TRBJ2-7 provide the parts outside the CDR3, is AAGVIQSPRHLIKEKRETATLKCYPIPRHDTVYWYQQGPGQDPQFLISFYEKMQSDKGSIPDRFSAQQFSDYHSELNMSSLELGDSALYFCASSWPLDDEQYFGPGTRLTVT.

The gene calls are TRBV14 and TRBJ2-3; TCRdb designates TRBD1, a call that cannot be tested without DNA. Germline CDR1 SGHDN, CDR2 FVKESK. The CDR3 spans 15 residues. The CDR3 sequence: CASSHWDGDEYTQYF.